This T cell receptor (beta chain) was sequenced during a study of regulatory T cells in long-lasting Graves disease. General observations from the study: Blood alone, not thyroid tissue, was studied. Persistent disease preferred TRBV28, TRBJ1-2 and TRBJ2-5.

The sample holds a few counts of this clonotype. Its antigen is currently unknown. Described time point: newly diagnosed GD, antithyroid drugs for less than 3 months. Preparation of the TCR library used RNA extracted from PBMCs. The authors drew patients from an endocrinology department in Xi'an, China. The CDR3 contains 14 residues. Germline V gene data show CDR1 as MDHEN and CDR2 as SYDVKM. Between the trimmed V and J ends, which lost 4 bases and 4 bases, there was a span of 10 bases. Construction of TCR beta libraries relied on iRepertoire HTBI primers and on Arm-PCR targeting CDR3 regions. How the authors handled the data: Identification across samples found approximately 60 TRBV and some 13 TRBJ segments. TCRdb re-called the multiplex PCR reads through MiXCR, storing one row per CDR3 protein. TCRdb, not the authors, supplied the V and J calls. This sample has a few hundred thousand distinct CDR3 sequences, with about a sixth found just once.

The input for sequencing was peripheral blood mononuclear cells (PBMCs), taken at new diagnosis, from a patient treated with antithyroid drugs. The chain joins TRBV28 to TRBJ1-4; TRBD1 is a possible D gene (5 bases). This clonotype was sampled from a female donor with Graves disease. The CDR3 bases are TGTGCCAGCAGTTCGACAGCGGGTAATGAAAAACTGTTTTTT. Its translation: CASSSTAGNEKLFF. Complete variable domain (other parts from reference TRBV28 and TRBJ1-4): DVKVTQSSRYLVKRTGEKVFLECVQDMDHENMFWYRQDPGLGLRLIYFSYDVKMKEKGDIPEGYSVSREKKERFSLILESASTNQTSMYLCASSSTAGNEKLFFGSGTQLSVL.